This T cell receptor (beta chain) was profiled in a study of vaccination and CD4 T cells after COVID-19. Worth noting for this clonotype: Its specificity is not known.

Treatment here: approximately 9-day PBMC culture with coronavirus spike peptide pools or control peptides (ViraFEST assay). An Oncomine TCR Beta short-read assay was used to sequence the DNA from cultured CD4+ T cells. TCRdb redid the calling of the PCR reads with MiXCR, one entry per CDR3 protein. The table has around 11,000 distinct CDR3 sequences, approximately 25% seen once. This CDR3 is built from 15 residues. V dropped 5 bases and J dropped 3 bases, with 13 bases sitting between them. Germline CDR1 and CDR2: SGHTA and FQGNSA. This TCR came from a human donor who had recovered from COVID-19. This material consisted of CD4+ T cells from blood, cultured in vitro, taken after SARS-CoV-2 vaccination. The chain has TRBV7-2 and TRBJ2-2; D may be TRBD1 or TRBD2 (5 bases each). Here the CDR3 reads CASSPRGRDTGELFF. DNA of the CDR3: TGTGCCAGCAGCCCCCGGGGACGGGACACCGGGGAGCTGTTTTTT.